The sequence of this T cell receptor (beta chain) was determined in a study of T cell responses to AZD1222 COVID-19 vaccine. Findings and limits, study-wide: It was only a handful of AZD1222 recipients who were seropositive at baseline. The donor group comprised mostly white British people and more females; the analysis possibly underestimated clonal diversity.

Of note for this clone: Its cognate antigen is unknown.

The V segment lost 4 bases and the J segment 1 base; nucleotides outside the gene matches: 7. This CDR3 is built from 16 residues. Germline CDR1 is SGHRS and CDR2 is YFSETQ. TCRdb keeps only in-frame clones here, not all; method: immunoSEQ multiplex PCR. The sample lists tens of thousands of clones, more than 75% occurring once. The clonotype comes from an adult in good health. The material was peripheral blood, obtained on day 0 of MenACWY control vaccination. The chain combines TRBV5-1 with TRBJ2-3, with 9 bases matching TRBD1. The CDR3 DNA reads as TGCGCCAGCAGCCCACACACAGGGGGCGGCACAGATACGCAGTATTTT. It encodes CASSPHTGGGTDTQYF.